Included here is one T cell receptor (beta chain) sequence, with context. No antigen is known for it. The data belong to a study of cytotoxic CD8 clonotypes in ibrutinib-treated CLL. Background on the study: Treatment had run for a median roughly 13 months, range 6 to 36, when response samples were taken. Overall study results and limits: Increased clonality at ibrutinib response gave way to a return toward baseline at progression.

Extraction of 1.5 to 2.5 micrograms of genomic DNA from cryopreserved PBMCs supplied material for TCR beta libraries. CDR3 length equals 16 residues. The junction had 13 bases not matched to a gene; V was cut back by 6 bases and J by 2 bases. The germline gives CDR1 SEHNR, CDR2 FQNEAQ (reference sequence). Assay: immunoSEQ multiplex PCR; the TCRdb copy retains only in-frame clones and omits some. The table has roughly 11,000 clones, about four fifths seen once. The material sequenced was PBMCs, taken at disease progression, from a patient treated with ibrutinib. The V and J genes are TRBV7-9 and TRBJ2-7; 7 nucleotides align to TRBD1. The sequence was collected from a human donor with chronic lymphocytic leukemia. DNA of the CDR3: TGTGCCAGCAGGCCGAAGTTACGGACAGGTCCCTACGAGCAGTACTTC. It yields the protein CASRPKLRTGPYEQYF. Full variable domain (rest looked up from reference TRBV7-9 and TRBJ2-7): DTGVSQNPRHKITKRGQNVTFRCDPISEHNRLYWYRQTLGQGPEFLTYFQNEAQLEKSRLLSDRFSAERPKGSFSTLEIQRTEQGDSAMYLCASRPKLRTGPYEQYFGPGTRLTVT.